Sequencing of this T cell receptor (beta chain) was carried out in a study of identical twins. Findings of the study overall: Sequences that were out-of-frame, alpha and twin-shared displayed an excess of low generation probability. Conclusions relied on cross-sectional statistical analysis, not following the same donors. Out-of-frame sharing of TCR alpha in monozygotic twins was underestimated by models.

This clonotype has ten or more counts. The antigen remains undetermined. One entry per CDR3 protein results from TCRdb running MiXCR on the 5' RACE reads. The repertoire holds roughly 250,000 distinct CDR3 sequences, around 15% seen once, with around 9.5% in the top ten. The CDR3 loop spans 17 amino acids. V shed 3 bases and J 0 bases; nucleotides not matched to a gene: 7. Germline CDR1 reads SGDLS; CDR2 reads YYNGEE. The gene calls are TRBV9 and TRBJ2-1, with 9 bases fitting TRBD2. The receptor was derived from a woman younger than 30 in good health. The sample was memory (CD45RO+) T cells sorted from blood. The CDR3 loop reads CASSARAGGSSYNEQFF. In DNA, the CDR3 is TGTGCCAGCAGCGCCCGAGCGGGGGGAAGCTCCTACAATGAGCAGTTCTTC.